The 22 T cell receptor beta chains presented below share a single source sample, sequenced in a study of identical twins (dated by TCRdb to 2015 to 2016). The library was prepared using 5' RACE. The listed sequencing device is Illumina HiSeq 2000. The public reads were quality trimmed at Q25 with fastp and then assembled into clones with MiXCR by TCRdb, keeping productive beta chains. Every CDR3 protein is listed once, alongside the most common genes and DNA of its rows. Across this sample there are 450,000 or so distinct CDR3 sequences, with approximately 24% seen only once. The ten largest clones capture around 3% of the sample. The same data also went into a second study, on T cells expressing NK-cell markers.

The sequenced sample was CD4+ T cells sorted from blood. These receptors were taken from a woman aged 18 to 35 in good health.

This clonotype showed up just a few times. The chain couples TRBV20-1 to TRBJ2-2; the match to TRBD2 covers 11 bases. Trimming at V came to 3 bases and at J to 6 bases, leaving 6 bases not matched to a gene. CDR3 length: 15 residues. The germline CDR1 and CDR2 sequences are DFQATT and SNEGSKA (reference sequence). CDR3 DNA: TGCAGTGCTAGGGCGCCGGGACTAGCGGCCGGGGAGCTGTTTTTT. It encodes CSARAPGLAAGELFF.

The genes are TRBV3-1 and TRBJ2-1, with D perhaps TRBD1 (6 bases). Trimming cost V 2 bases and J 7 bases, with 9 bases left between them. CDR3 size: 13 residues. Looked up from germline, CDR1 is LGHDT and CDR2 is YNNKEL (reference sequence). The CDR3 DNA is TGTGCCAGCAGCCAATCAACAGGGAATGAGCAGTTCTTC. Translating gives CASSQSTGNEQFF.

The rearrangement uses TRBV20-1 and TRBJ1-6, with D possibly matching TRBD1 (5 bases). Per germline, CDR1 DFQATT and CDR2 SNEGSKA (reference sequence). V gave up 6 bases and J gave up 6 bases, with 12 bases separating them. The CDR3 runs to 13 residues. The CDR3 DNA follows: TGCAGTGCCTTGCAGGGTGCTAATTCACCCCTCCACTTT. It specifies CSALQGANSPLHF.

This clonotype has ten or more counts. V usage is TRBV7-9 and J usage is TRBJ2-2; D remains ambiguous. Germline-derived CDR1 and CDR2 are SEHNR and FQNEAQ (reference sequence). V lost 5 bases, J lost 4 bases, and 8 bases lay in between. This CDR3 is 13 amino acids long. This CDR3 is CASSRSVTGELFF. CDR3 bases: TGTGCCAGCAGCCGGAGCGTCACCGGGGAGCTGTTTTTT. The variable domain in full, with the rest retrieved from reference TRBV7-9 and TRBJ2-2, is DTGVSQNPRHKITKRGQNVTFRCDPISEHNRLYWYRQTLGQGPEFLTYFQNEAQLEKSRLLSDRFSAERPKGSFSTLEIQRTEQGDSAMYLCASSRSVTGELFFGEGSRLTVL.

J is TRBJ2-1 and V is TRBV7-7; 8 bases fit TRBD1. In germline, CDR1 is SSHAT, CDR2 FNYEAQ (reference sequence). The CDR3 extends over 15 amino acids. J gave up 7 bases and V 1 base, and 6 bases lay outside the gene matches. The DNA for the CDR3 is TGTGCCAGCAGCTTAGGGACAGGGCTTAGGAATGAGCAGTTCTTC. This codes for CASSLGTGLRNEQFF.

The V and J genes are TRBV27 and TRBJ1-2, with 7 bases that match TRBD1. CDR3 length: 13 residues. After removal of 3 bases from V and 7 bases from J, the junction contained 5 bases not matched to a gene. Germline values: CDR1 MNHEY, CDR2 SMNVEV (reference sequence). The CDR3 spells CASSLQGGGGYTF. The CDR3, as DNA: TGTGCCAGCAGTTTGCAGGGGGGTGGTGGCTACACCTTC.

Concerning this clonotype itself: This is likely a read error, given that the CDR3 carries no conserved phenylalanine or tryptophan at its end. The limits of the CDR3 on the DNA are not certain, so only TCRdb's listed CDR3 is given. This chain joins TRBV7-2 and TRBJ2-1; TRBD2, the table's D call, was not compared with the DNA. In germline, CDR1 is SGHTA, CDR2 FQGNSA. Inclusive of both ends, the CDR3 amounts to 14 amino acids. The CDR3 protein is CASSLVVAGGLKDL.

V and J are TRBV6-1 and TRBJ2-2; 7 bases fit TRBD1. This CDR3 has 16 amino acids. V dropped 6 bases and J dropped 3; count of bases not matched to a gene: 10. CDR1 and CDR2 (germline): MNHNS, SASEGT. The CDR3 region is CASRPLQGTDTGELFF. CDR3 DNA: TGTGCCAGCAGGCCCCTACAGGGGACGGACACCGGGGAGCTGTTTTTT.

This clonotype was observed a handful of times. The rearrangement links TRBV29-1 to TRBJ1-2; TRBD1 is a possible D gene (6 bases). Germline assignment: CDR1 SQVTM and CDR2 ANQGSEA. CDR3 length: 12 residues. V lost 8 bases to trimming and J lost 4 bases, with 14 bases between them. The CDR3 nucleotides are TGCAGCACAGGGATCTACGGCTATGGCTACACCTTC. Translating gives CSTGIYGYGYTF.

The chain links TRBV4-3 to TRBJ2-7; 14 bases align to TRBD2. V was pared by 4 bases and J by 4 bases, with 12 bases of the junction left unmatched. The CDR3 spans 18 residues. Germline V lookup: CDR1 LGHNA, CDR2 YSLEER. The CDR3 loop reads CASSPRAGTSGRGYEQYF. CDR3 in DNA: TGCGCCAGCAGCCCCCGCGCCGGGACTAGCGGGAGAGGATACGAGCAGTACTTC.

This sequence joins TRBV12-3 or TRBV12-4 and TRBJ2-7; D is possibly TRBD2 (5 bases). Trimming removed 3 bases from V and 3 bases from J, with 18 bases in between. This CDR3 is 16 amino acids long. CDR3 in amino acids: CASSFRRTDGLYEQYF. For the CDR3, the DNA is TGTGCCAGCAGTTTTAGGAGGACCGACGGCCTCTACGAGCAGTACTTC.

The gene calls are TRBV3-1 and TRBJ2-7; possibly TRBD1 for D (6 bases). CDR1 LGHDT and CDR2 YNNKEL come from the germline V gene (reference sequence). Trimming took off 7 bases at V and 4 bases at J, with 14 bases between the two ends. This CDR3 spans 13 amino acids. The CDR3 coding sequence is TGTGCCAGCACTGCCAGGGGCTCTTACGAGCAGTACTTC. Protein: CASTARGSYEQYF.

In this sample, this clonotype turned up a few times. The V gene is TRBV5-8, the J gene TRBJ2-5, with TRBD1 matching 8 bases. Germline assignment: CDR1 SGHTS and CDR2 YDEGEE. This CDR3 region has 15 residues. With 5 bases clipped from V and 1 base from J, the junction kept 7 bases outside the gene matches. CDR3 sequence (DNA): TGTGCCAGCAGTAAGGGACAGGCCCTCCAAGAGACCCAGTACTTC. It translates to CASSKGQALQETQYF.

The rearrangement links TRBV12-5 to TRBJ1-4, with TRBD1 matching 8 bases. The germline gives CDR1 LGHNT, CDR2 FRNRAP. The CDR3 length is 17 residues. V trimming: 2 bases; J trimming: 5 bases; junction bases outside the gene matches: 10. The CDR3 region is CASGLPETGAGNEKLFF. The CDR3 region has the DNA TGTGCTAGTGGTTTGCCGGAGACAGGGGCCGGCAATGAAAAACTGTTTTTT.

A few counts support this clonotype. The chain is built from TRBV9 and TRBJ2-1, with D maybe TRBD2 (6 bases). Trimming shortened V by 0 bases and J by 10 bases, and 11 bases separated the two germline ends. Germline assignment: CDR1 SGDLS and CDR2 YYNGEE. The length of the CDR3 is 13 residues. In DNA, the CDR3 is TGTGCCAGCAGCGTAGGGGGGGATGGCGAGCAGTTCTTC. Encoded protein: CASSVGGDGEQFF.

This clonotype was detected a few times. The chain couples TRBV20-1 to TRBJ1-2, with D uncertain. CDR1 is DFQATT, CDR2 SNEGSKA, per germline (reference sequence). Trimming left V 5 bases short and J 0 bases short, with 19 bases between. The CDR3 has 16 residues. The chain's CDR3 is CSAPILPGTANYGYTF. As DNA, the CDR3 is TGCAGTGCTCCAATCCTTCCGGGAACAGCTAACTATGGCTACACCTTC.

The chain employs TRBV20-1 and TRBJ1-3, with no clear D. CDR1 and CDR2 from the germline V gene are DFQATT and SNEGSKA (reference sequence). V was pared by 2 bases and J by 4 bases, with 6 bases between. The CDR3 is made up of 12 amino acids. Here the CDR3 reads CSARSWGNTIYF. CDR3 DNA: TGCAGTGCTAGAAGTTGGGGAAACACCATATATTTT.

This chain joins TRBV29-1 and TRBJ2-2; D is unclear. Germline V gives CDR1 SQVTM, CDR2 ANQGSEA. The V end lost 4 bases, the J end lost 2 bases, and 8 bases lay between the germline ends. There are 13 residues in the CDR3. CDR3 sequence reads: CSVAQYNTGELFF. In DNA, the CDR3 is TGCAGCGTTGCACAGTATAACACCGGGGAGCTGTTTTTT.

This clonotype was found a few times. J is TRBJ1-5 and V is TRBV12-3 or TRBV12-4, with D possibly matching TRBD1 (5 bases). CDR3 length: 16 residues. Trimming left V 3 bases short and J 2 bases short, with 14 bases between. CDR3 sequence (DNA): TGTGCCAGCAGTTTGGCCGGGGGGTATGGCAATCAGCCCCAGCATTTT. Translated, it gives CASSLAGGYGNQPQHF.

This clonotype was counted a few times. The rearrangement uses TRBV20-1 and TRBJ2-5, with 9 bases aligning to TRBD2. The J segment lost 1 base and the V segment lost 6 bases, leaving 3 bases of the junction unmatched. CDR1 DFQATT and CDR2 SNEGSKA come from the germline V gene (reference sequence). The CDR3 runs 13 residues. The CDR3 here is CSAGTSSQETQYF. The CDR3 region has the DNA TGCAGTGCAGGGACTAGCTCCCAAGAGACCCAGTACTTC.

The chain couples TRBV5-1 to TRBJ2-5; perhaps D is TRBD1 or TRBD2 (5 bases each). V lost 1 base and J 4 bases, leaving 11 bases between the germline ends. Germline V gene lookup returns CDR1 SGHRS and CDR2 YFSETQ. The length of the CDR3 is 14 residues. This CDR3 reads CASSLWGTGETQYF. The CDR3 nucleotides read TGCGCCAGCAGCTTGTGGGGGACGGGAGAGACCCAGTACTTC.

The chain links TRBV9 to TRBJ1-2, with 7 bases matching TRBD1. The CDR3 loop spans 13 amino acids. V was clipped by 0 bases and J by 5 bases; unmatched bases: 1. Germline-derived CDR1 and CDR2 are SGDLS and YYNGEE. The DNA of the CDR3 is TGTGCCAGCAGCGTAGAACAGGGGTATGGCTACACCTTC. Its protein product is CASSVEQGYGYTF.